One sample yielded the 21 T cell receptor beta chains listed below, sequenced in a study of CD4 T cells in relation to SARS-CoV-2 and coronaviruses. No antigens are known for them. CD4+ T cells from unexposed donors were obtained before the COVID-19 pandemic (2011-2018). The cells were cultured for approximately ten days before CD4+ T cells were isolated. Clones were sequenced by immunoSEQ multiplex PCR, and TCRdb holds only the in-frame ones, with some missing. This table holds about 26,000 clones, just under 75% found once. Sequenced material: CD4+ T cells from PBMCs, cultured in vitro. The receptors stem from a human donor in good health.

The CDR3 sequence: CSVEPQQGGADTQYF. Written as DNA, the CDR3 is TGCAGCGTTGAACCCCAACAGGGTGGGGCAGATACGCAGTATTTT. The chain uses TRBV29-1 and TRBJ2-3; possible D gene TRBD1, 6 bases. Looked up from germline, CDR1 is SQVTM and CDR2 is ANQGSEA. The CDR3 has 15 amino acids. Trimming stripped 2 bases from V and 4 bases from J, with 16 bases between.

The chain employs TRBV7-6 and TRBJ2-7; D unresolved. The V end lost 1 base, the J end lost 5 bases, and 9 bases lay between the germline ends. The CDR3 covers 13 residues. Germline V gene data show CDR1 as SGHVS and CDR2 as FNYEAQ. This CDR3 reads CASSLGRVDEQYF. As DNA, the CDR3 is TGTGCCAGCAGCTTAGGTCGGGTCGACGAGCAGTACTTC.

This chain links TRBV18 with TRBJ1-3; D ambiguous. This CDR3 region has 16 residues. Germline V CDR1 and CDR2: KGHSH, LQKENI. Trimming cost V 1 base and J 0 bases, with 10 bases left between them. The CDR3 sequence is CASSPQGQGSGNTIYF. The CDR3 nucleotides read TGTGCCAGCTCACCACAGGGCCAAGGCTCTGGAAACACCATATATTTT.

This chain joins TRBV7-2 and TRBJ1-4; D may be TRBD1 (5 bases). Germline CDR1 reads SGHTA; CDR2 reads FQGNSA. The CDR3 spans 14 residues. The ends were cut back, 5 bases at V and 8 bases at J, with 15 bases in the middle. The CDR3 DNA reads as TGTGCCAGCAGCGCCGGGACGTGGAGAGAAAAACTGTTTTTT. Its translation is CASSAGTWREKLFF.

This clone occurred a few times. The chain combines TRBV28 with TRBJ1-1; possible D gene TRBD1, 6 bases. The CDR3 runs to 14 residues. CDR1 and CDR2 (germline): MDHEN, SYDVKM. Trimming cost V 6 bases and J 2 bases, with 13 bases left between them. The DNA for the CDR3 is TGTGCCAGCAGCACCGGGACATACAACACTGAAGCTTTCTTT. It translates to CASSTGTYNTEAFF.

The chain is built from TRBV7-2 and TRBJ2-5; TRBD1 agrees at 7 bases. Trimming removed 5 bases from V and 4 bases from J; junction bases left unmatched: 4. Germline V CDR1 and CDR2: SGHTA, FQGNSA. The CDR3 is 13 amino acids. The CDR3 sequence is CASSPTGLETQYF. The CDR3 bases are TGTGCCAGCAGCCCGACAGGGCTAGAGACCCAGTACTTC.

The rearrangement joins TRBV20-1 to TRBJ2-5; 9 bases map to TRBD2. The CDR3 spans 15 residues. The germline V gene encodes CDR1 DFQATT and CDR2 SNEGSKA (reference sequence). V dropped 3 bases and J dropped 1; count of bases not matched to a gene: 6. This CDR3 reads CSASLASGVQETQYF. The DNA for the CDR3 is TGCAGTGCTAGTCTGGCTAGCGGGGTCCAAGAGACCCAGTACTTC.

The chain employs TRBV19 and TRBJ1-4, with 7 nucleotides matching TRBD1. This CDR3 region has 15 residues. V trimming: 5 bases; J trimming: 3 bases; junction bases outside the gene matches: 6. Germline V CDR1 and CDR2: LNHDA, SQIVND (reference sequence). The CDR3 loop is CASSAPGQPNEKLFF. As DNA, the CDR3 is TGTGCCAGTAGTGCCCCGGGACAGCCTAATGAAAAACTGTTTTTT.

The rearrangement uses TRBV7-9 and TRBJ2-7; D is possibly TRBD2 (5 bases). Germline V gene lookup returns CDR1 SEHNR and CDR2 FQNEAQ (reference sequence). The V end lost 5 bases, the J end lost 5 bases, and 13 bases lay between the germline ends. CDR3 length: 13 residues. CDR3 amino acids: CASSGGRVHEQYF. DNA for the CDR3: TGTGCCAGCAGCGGAGGAAGGGTCCACGAGCAGTACTTC.

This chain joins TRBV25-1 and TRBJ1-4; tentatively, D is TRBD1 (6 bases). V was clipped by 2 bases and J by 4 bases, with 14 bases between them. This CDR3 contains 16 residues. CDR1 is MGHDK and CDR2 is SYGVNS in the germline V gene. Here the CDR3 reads CASSEGGGANNEKLFF. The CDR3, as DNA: TGTGCCAGCAGTGAAGGCGGGGGGGCTAATAATGAAAAACTGTTTTTT. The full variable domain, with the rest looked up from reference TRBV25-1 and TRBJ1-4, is EADIYQTPRYLVIGTGKKITLECSQTMGHDKMYWYQQDPGMELHLIHYSYGVNSTEKGDLSSESTVSRIRTEHFPLTLESARPSHTSQYLCASSEGGGANNEKLFFGSGTQLSVL.

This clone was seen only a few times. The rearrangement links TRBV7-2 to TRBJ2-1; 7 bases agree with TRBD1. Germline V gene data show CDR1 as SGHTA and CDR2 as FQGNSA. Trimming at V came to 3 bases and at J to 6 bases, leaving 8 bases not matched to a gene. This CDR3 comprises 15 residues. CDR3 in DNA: TGTGCCAGCAGCTTGAGTCAGGGGGTGCGCAATGAGCAGTTCTTC. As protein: CASSLSQGVRNEQFF.

The CDR3 DNA follows: TGTGCCAGCAGCCGGGGGACAGTCTACGAGCAGTACTTC. This translates into CASSRGTVYEQYF. The rearrangement links TRBV6-5 to TRBJ2-7, with D perhaps TRBD1 (7 bases). The V gene lost 6 bases and the J gene lost 3 bases, with 12 bases spanning the gap. This CDR3 comprises 13 residues. Germline CDR1 reads MNHEY; CDR2 reads SVGAGI.

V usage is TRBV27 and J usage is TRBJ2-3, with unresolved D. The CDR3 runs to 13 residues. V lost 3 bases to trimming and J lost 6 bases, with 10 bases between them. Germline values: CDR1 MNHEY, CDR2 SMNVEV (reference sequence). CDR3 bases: TGTGCCAGCAGTTTCCAAGGGTGGGATACGCAGTATTTT. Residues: CASSFQGWDTQYF.

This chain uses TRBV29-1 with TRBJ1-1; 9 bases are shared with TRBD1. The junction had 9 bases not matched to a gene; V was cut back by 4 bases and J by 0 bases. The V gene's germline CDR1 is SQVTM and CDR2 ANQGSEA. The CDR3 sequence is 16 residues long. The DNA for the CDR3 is TGCAGCGTTGGAACAGGGGGCTGGGGTATGAACACTGAAGCTTTCTTT. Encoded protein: CSVGTGGWGMNTEAFF.

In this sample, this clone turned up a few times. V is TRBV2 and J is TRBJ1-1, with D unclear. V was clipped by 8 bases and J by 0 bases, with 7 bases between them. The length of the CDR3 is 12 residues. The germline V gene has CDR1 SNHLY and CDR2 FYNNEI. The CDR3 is CASHRMNTEAFF. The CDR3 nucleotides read TGTGCCAGCCACAGAATGAACACTGAAGCTTTCTTT. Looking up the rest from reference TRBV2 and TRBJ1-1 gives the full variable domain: EPEVTQTPSHQVTQMGQEVILRCVPISNHLYFYWYRQILGQKVEFLVSFYNNEISEKSEIFDDQFSVERPDGSNFTLKIRSTKLEDSAMYFCASHRMNTEAFFGQGTRLTVV.

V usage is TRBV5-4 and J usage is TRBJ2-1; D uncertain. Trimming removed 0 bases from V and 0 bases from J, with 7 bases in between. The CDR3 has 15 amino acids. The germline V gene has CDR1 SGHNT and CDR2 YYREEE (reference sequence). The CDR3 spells CASSLGSISYNEQFF. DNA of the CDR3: TGTGCCAGCAGCTTGGGTAGCATCTCCTACAATGAGCAGTTCTTC.

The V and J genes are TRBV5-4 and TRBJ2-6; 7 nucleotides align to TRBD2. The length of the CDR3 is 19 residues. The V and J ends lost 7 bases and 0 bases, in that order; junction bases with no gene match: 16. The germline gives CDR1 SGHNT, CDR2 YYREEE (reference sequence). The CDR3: CASFPRGLADVSGANVLTF. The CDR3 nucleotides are TGTGCCAGCTTCCCTCGTGGGCTAGCGGATGTCTCTGGGGCCAACGTCCTGACTTTC.

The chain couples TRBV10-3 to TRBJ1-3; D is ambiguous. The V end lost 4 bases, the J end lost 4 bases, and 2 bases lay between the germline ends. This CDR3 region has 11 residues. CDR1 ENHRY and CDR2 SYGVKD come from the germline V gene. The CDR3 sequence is CAISGGNTIYF. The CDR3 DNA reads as TGTGCCATCAGTGGCGGAAACACCATATATTTT.

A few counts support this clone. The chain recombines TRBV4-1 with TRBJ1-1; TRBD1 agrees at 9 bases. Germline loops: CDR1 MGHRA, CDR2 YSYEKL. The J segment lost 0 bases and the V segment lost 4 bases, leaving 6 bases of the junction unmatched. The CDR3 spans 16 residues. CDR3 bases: TGCGCCAGCAGCCTTGGGACAGGGTCGATGAACACTGAAGCTTTCTTT. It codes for CASSLGTGSMNTEAFF.

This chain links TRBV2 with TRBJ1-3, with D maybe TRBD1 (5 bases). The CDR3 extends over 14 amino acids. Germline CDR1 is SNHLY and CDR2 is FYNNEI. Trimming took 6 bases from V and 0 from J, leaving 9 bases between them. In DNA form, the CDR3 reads TGTGCCAGCAGAAAGGGGAGCTCTGGAAACACCATATATTTT. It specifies CASRKGSSGNTIYF.

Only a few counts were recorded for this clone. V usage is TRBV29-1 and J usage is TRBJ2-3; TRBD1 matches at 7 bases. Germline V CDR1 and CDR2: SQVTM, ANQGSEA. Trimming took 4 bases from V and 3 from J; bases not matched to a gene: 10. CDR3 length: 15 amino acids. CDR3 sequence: CSVGNVRGHTDTQYF. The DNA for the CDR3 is TGCAGCGTTGGCAACGTGAGGGGGCATACAGATACGCAGTATTTT.